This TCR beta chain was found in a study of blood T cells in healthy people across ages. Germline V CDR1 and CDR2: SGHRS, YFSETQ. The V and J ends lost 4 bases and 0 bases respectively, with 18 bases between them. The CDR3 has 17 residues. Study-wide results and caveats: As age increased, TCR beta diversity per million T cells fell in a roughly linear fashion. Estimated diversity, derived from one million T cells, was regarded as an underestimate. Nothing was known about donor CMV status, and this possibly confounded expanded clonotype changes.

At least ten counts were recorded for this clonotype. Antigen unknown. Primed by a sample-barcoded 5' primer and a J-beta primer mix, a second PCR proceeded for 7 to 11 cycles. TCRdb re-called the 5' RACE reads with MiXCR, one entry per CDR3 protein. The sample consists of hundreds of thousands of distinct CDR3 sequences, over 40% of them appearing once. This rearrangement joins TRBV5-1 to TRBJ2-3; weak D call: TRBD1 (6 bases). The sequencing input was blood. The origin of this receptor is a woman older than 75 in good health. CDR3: CASSHRIQDSSTDTQYF. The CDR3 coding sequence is TGCGCCAGCAGCCACCGAATCCAGGACAGCAGCACAGATACGCAGTATTTT.